The sequence of this T cell receptor (beta chain) was determined in a study of T cell repertoires in ileal Crohn's disease (dated by TCRdb to between 2017 and 2020). With regard to the full study: Median disease duration was about eight years, and approximately 34% of patients were identified as active smokers at the time of surgery. Surgery was performed for a complication in all patients, with stricturing disease in about 61% and penetrating disease in 39%. About half of the patients received postoperative therapy: around ten received thiopurines and roughly 19 received anti-TNF agents. M6 samples consisted of neoterminal ileum biopsies collected during postoperative colonoscopy. The TCR repertoire was analysed in around 50 patients with Crohn's disease drawn from a prospective multicentre cohort. The study was conducted in parallel with a multicentre cohort that was designed to identify predictors of early endoscopic recurrence following ileocolonic resection. A Rutgeerts score above i0 was used to define endoscopic postoperative recurrence. A total of 170 or so mucosal samples from approximately 60 patients were sequenced, collected from several sites on the surgical specimen and at postoperative endoscopy.

Study-wide conclusions, independent of this receptor: Higher percentages of high-frequency clones at the time of surgery were linked to endoscopic recurrence, and every patient with clonality above 26.8% (18/57) had recurrence. Within the first year after surgery, the timing of postoperative endoscopy varied, and the median delay was around seven months. Sorted CD8 T cells carried more high-frequency clones than CD4 T cells, suggesting mucosal expansions were mainly CD8. Compared with non-smokers, patients who were active smokers at surgery showed a significantly higher proportion of clonal expansions (roughly 24% vs 19%, p=0.02). Mucosal CD4 and CD8 T cells were sorted and sequenced only in a subgroup of patients, whose size was not stated.

Around 500 nanograms of biopsy DNA per sample were submitted for commercial TCRB immunosequencing. A two-step, amplification bias-controlled multiplex PCR was used by Adaptive Biotechnology to amplify CDR3 regions from genomic DNA. Primers covering every V and J gene segment were used in the first PCR, while barcodes and Illumina adapters were added in the second PCR. CDR3 libraries were sequenced using an Illumina instrument. The published analysis was carried out like this. Vendor-provided pipelines were combined with custom analysis of raw data in R/Bioconductor under R version 3.3.0. Clonality, which ranges from 0 to 1, was calculated as the inverse of the normalised Shannon entropy across all productive clones. High-frequency clones were defined as the share of the repertoire taken up by the top 100 clones, keeping only clones that passed a 95% confidence test. The Simpson index measured repertoire diversity, and the Morisita-Horn index measured overlap between samples. TCRdb carries this immuneACCESS record with in-frame sequences only. Its versions omit some clonotypes, under half of them owing to an unresolved V gene in the studies checked, with the rest unexplained. The V and J calls and clone size come from that table; D and trimming were worked out from the DNA. This sample gives around 10,000 clones in total; about 81% of them show up just once. Jointly, the top ten make up around an eighth of the sample.

A word on this clone: The clone's antigen remains unknown. Per-nucleotide qualities are absent, and no much larger clonotype sits a single base away.

The germline V gene provides CDR1 SNHLY and CDR2 FYNNEI. The CDR3 runs 15 amino acids, cysteine and phenylalanine included. Only the CDR3 portion is preserved as DNA: 45 bases, with reading frame beginning at the first base. Trimming leaves V shorter by 6 bases and J shorter by 4 bases, with the junction holding 8 bases beyond the gene matches. The time point label, read with the paper, signifies: neoterminal ileum biopsy at postoperative endoscopy, about 6 months after surgery. To be eligible, patients had to be adults with ileal or ileocolonic Crohn's disease and an indication for ileocolonic resection. Whole ileal mucosal biopsies were kept frozen at -80 degrees C prior to DNA extraction. Genomic DNA was extracted from frozen whole biopsies with a TRizol-based method and quantified on a NanoDrop 2000 spectrophotometer.

The TCR comes from an adult with Crohn's disease. The source material was ileal tissue. The rearrangement combines TRBV2 with TRBJ2-5; TRBD1 fits 10 bases in the junction. The nucleotide sequence is given as TGTGCCAGCAGGGGACAGGGGACGAGGTCAGAGACCCAGTACTTC. Its product reads: CASRGQGTRSETQYF. Outside the CDR3, residues come from the reference TRBV2 and TRBJ2-5 proteins, so the full variable domain is: EPEVTQTPSHQVTQMGQEVILRCVPISNHLYFYWYRQILGQKVEFLVSFYNNEISEKSEIFDDQFSVERPDGSNFTLKIRSTKLEDSAMYFCASRGQGTRSETQYFGPGTRLLVL.